This T cell receptor (beta chain) was sequenced during a study of blood T cell repertoires in COVID-19 (dated by TCRdb to the early 2020s). Study-wide context: The collaborator samples originated in the United States, Italy and Spain and spanned the acute and convalescent phases of COVID-19. The material from the prospective study consisted of cDNA or gDNA derived from T cells, B-cell-depleted T cells, or PBMCs. The dataset comprised deeply sampled blood TCRbeta repertoires from subjects exposed to, actively infected with, or recovered from COVID-19. HLA class I and class II types, where available, came from metadata supplied by the sample provider rather than from assay-based typing. Samples came from the ongoing ImmuneRACE study (first 160 participants) plus 1,254 subjects from 6 global collaborators. A freely available public database, intended as a resource for researchers studying the immune response to SARS-CoV-2, is where the repertoires were released. A de-identified subject ID, COVID-19 status, age in years and sex were almost always included in the sample metadata. Results and caveats for the whole study, not just this receptor: Clinical and demographic metadata were provided uncurated, with the amount varying by source and participant.

The V end gives up 2 bases and the J end 3 bases, leaving 4 bases in the junction not matched to a gene. CDR1 and CDR2 were assigned from the germline V gene as SGHAT and FQNNGV. Including the terminal cysteine and phenylalanine, the CDR3 comprises 16 residues. CDR3 DNA only is kept here, 48 bases in frame from base 1. A remark on this clone: The specificity of this receptor is unknown. Base qualities were left out, and no much larger clone turns up one base away.

Participants in the prospective study were enrolled through a virtual design, were aged about 18 to 100 years, and lived in approximately 25 United States geographic areas. Cohort assignment in the prospective study relied on participant-reported clinical history from a screening survey and a study questionnaire. Each participant in the prospective study had whole blood, serum and a nasopharyngeal or oropharyngeal swab collected by mobile phlebotomists. Prospective study participants could optionally give additional blood draws and questionnaires over an approximately two-month period. Blood samples from the prospective study were shipped frozen or at room temperature prior to DNA extraction. TCRbeta CDR3 regions were amplified from genomic DNA using the immunoSEQ Assay, a bias-controlled multiplex PCR. Per the original workflow: The number of nucleated cells in each sample was estimated from the amplification of reference gene primers within the assay. To quantify the absolute abundance of each unique TCRbeta CDR3 rearrangement, sequence reads were collapsed and filtered. For each sample, productive Simpson clonality was calculated by taking the square root of Simpson's diversity index across productive rearrangements. TCRdb re-hosts the immuneACCESS table, in-frame sequences only. Its copies lack some clones; in the studies checked, an unresolved V gene accounts for under half of them, and the cause for the rest is not known. V, J and clone size are those of that table, while D and trimming were read from the DNA. The sample table holds roughly 220,000 clones, of which around 81% were seen once. The top ten clones comprise about 4.5% of the sample.

Specimen: PBMCs or T cells enriched from blood (not recorded which). This sequence was found in a man under 40 with acute COVID-19. The chain uses TRBV11-2 and TRBJ2-1, with 10 bases aligning to TRBD2. The CDR3 here reads CASSLNPSGGYNEQFF. DNA sequence: TGTGCCAGCAGCTTAAACCCTAGCGGGGGCTACAATGAGCAGTTCTTC.